This T cell receptor (beta chain) is from a study of blood T cell repertoires in COVID-19. Study at large: The origin of the acute and convalescent COVID-19 samples was the United States, Italy and Spain. Sources were T cells, B-cell-depleted T cells, or PBMCs; the material itself was cDNA or gDNA.

Authors' analysis steps: The authors estimated nucleated cell counts from reference gene primer amplification. Method: immunoSEQ multiplex PCR; TCRdb's copy keeps in-frame clones and lacks some. That table furnishes V, J and clone size, whereas the DNA furnished D and trimming. The repertoire holds around 20,000 clones, with approximately 87% as singletons. The CDR3 loop spans 13 amino acids. Germline CDR1 reads MDHEN; CDR2 reads SYDVKM. V gave up 5 bases and J gave up 10 bases, with 12 bases separating them. Sequencing was carried out using peripheral blood. This TCR derives from a human donor in a cohort sampled during active COVID-19. The rearrangement joins TRBV28 to TRBJ1-6; no definite D call. The DNA of the CDR3 is TGTGCCAGCAGTATCACTCGGGGATCACCCCTCCACTTT. It yields the protein CASSITRGSPLHF.